This section outlines one T cell receptor beta chain sequence together with its context. Its antigen is unidentified. The data derive from a study of blood T cells in healthy people across ages. Study results and caveats: CMV infection status of these donors was not known. The long-lived group displayed more naive CD4+ cells, plus higher diversity, than the aged donors did.

V shed 5 bases and J 5 bases; nucleotides not matched to a gene: 4. The germline CDR1 and CDR2 sequences are SGHVS and FNYEAQ. The CDR3 totals 13 residues. A sample-barcoded 5' primer and a J-beta primer mix were used in a second PCR of about 6 to 11 cycles. TCRdb reprocessed the 5' RACE reads with MiXCR, giving one entry per CDR3 protein. The sample has over 1,500,000 distinct CDR3 sequences, roughly 50% seen once. The chain is built from TRBV7-6 and TRBJ1-1; 8 nucleotides align to TRBD1. The sample taken for sequencing was blood. The TCR originated in a middle-aged woman in good health. CDR3 sequence: CASSPNRGTEAFF. CDR3 DNA sequence: TGTGCCAGCAGCCCCAACAGGGGGACTGAAGCTTTCTTT.